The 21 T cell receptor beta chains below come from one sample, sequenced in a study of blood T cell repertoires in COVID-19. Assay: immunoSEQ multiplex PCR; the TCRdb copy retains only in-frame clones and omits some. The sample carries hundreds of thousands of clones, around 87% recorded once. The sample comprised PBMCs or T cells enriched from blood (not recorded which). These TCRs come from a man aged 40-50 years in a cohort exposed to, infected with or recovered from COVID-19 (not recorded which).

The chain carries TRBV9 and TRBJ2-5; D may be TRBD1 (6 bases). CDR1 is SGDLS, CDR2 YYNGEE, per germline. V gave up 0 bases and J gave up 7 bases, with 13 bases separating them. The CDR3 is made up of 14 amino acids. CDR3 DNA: TGTGCCAGCAGCGTAGATCAGGGGCCGGGGACCCAGTACTTC. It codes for CASSVDQGPGTQYF. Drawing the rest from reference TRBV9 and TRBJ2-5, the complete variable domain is DSGVTQTPKHLITATGQRVTLRCSPRSGDLSVYWYQQSLDQGLQFLIQYYNGEERAKGNILERFSAQQFPDLHSELNLSSLELGDSALYFCASSVDQGPGTQYFGPGTRLLVL.

CDR3 in amino acids: CASSQYSSYEQYF. CDR3 nucleotide sequence: TGTGCCAGCAGCCAATATAGCTCCTACGAGCAGTACTTC. This rearrangement joins TRBV7-8 to TRBJ2-7; D is undetermined. The ends were cut back, 5 bases at V and 0 bases at J, with 8 bases in the middle. There are 13 residues in the CDR3. The V gene's germline CDR1 is SGHVS and CDR2 FQNEAQ. Combining the CDR3 with reference TRBV7-8 and TRBJ2-7 gives the whole variable domain GAGVSQSPRYKVAKRGQDVALRCDPISGHVSLFWYQQALGQGPEFLTYFQNEAQLDKSGLPSDRFFAERPEGSVSTLKIQRTQQEDSAVYLCASSQYSSYEQYFGPGTRLTVT.

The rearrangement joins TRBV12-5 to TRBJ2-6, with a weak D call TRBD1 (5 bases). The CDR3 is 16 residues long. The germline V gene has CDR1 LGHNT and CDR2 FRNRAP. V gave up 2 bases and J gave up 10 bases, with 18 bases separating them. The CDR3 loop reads CASGLLYRTRRNVLTF. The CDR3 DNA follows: TGTGCTAGTGGTTTGCTCTACAGGACCCGCAGGAACGTCCTGACTTTC. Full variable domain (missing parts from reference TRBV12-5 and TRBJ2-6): DARVTQTPRHKVTEMGQEVTMRCQPILGHNTVFWYRQTMMQGLELLAYFRNRAPLDDSGMPKDRFSAEMPDATLATLKIQPSEPRDSAVYFCASGLLYRTRRNVLTFGAGSRLTVL.

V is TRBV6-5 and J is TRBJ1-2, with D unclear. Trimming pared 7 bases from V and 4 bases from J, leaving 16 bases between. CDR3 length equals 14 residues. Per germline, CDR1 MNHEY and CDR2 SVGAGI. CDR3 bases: TGTGCCAGCAACCCCGGAGTGCGAGGCTATGGCTACACCTTC. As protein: CASNPGVRGYGYTF.

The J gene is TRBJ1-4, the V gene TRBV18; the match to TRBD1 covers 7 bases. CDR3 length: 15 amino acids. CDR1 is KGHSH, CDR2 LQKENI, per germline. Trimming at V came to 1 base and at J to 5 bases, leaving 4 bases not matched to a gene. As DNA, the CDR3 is TGTGCCAGCTCACCACAACAGGGGAAAAATGAAAAACTGTTTTTT. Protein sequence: CASSPQQGKNEKLFF.

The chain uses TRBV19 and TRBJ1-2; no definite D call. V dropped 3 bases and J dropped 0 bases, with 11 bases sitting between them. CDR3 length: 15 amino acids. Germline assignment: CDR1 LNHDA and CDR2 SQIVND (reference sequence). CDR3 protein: CASSIRGSANYGYTF. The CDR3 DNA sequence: TGTGCCAGTAGTATTCGAGGCAGTGCTAACTATGGCTACACCTTC.

The CDR3 DNA reads TGTGCCAGTAGGAGACAGGGTTCCGGGGAGCTGTTTTTT. It is translated as CASRRQGSGELFF. The chain combines TRBV19 with TRBJ2-2, with 7 bases fitting TRBD1. Losses at the gene ends were 6 bases for V and 6 bases for J; bases not matched to a gene: 4. The CDR3 runs to 13 residues. Germline V gene data show CDR1 as LNHDA and CDR2 as SQIVND (reference sequence).

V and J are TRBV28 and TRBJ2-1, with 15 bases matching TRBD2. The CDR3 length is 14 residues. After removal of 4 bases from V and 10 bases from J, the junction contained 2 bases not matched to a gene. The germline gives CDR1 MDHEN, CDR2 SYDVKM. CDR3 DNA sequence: TGTGCCAGCAGTTCGGGACTAGCGGGAGGAGAGCAGTTCTTC. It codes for CASSSGLAGGEQFF.

As DNA, the CDR3 is TGTGCCAGTGACAGGGGAAAGGGTCAGCCCCAGCATTTT. It encodes CASDRGKGQPQHF. The V and J genes are TRBV19 and TRBJ1-5; 8 nucleotides agree with TRBD1. Germline-derived CDR1 and CDR2 are LNHDA and SQIVND (reference sequence). The CDR3 loop spans 13 amino acids. Trimming took 8 bases from V and 6 from J; bases not matched to a gene: 6. The whole variable domain, remainder taken from reference TRBV19 and TRBJ1-5, is DGGITQSPKYLFRKEGQNVTLSCEQNLNHDAMYWYRQDPGQGLRLIYYSQIVNDFQKGDIAEGYSVSREKKESFPLTVTSAQKNPTAFYLCASDRGKGQPQHFGDGTRLSIL.

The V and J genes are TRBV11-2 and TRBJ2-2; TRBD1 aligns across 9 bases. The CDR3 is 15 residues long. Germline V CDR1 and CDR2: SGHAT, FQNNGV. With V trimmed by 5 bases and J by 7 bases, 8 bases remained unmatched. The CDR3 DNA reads TGTGCCAGCAGCCGAACAGGGGGCGGGAACGGGGAGCTGTTTTTT. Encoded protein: CASSRTGGGNGELFF.

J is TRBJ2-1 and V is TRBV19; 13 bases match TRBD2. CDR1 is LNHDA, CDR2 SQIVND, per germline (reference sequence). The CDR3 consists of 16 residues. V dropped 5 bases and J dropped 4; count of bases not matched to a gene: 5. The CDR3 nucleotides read TGTGCCAGTAGTTCGACTAGCGGGAGGTCTTACAATGAGCAGTTCTTC. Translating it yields CASSSTSGRSYNEQFF.

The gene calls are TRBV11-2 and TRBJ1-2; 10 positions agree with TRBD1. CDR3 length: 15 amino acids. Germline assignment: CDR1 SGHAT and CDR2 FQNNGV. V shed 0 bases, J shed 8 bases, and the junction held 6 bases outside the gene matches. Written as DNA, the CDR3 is TGTGCCAGCAGCTTAGATCTGGGACAGGGGCGCGGCTACACCTTC. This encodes CASSLDLGQGRGYTF. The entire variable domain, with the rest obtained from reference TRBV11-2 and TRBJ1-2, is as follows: EAGVAQSPRYKIIEKRQSVAFWCNPISGHATLYWYQQILGQGPKLLIQFQNNGVVDDSQLPKDRFSAERLKGVDSTLKIQPAKLEDSAVYLCASSLDLGQGRGYTFGSGTRLTVV.

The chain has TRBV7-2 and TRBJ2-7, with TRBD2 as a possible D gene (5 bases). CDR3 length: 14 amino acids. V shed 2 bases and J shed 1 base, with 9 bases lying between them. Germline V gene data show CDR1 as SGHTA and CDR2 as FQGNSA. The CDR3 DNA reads TGTGCCAGCAGCTTACTTTCGGGATCCTACGAGCAGTACTTC. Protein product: CASSLLSGSYEQYF.

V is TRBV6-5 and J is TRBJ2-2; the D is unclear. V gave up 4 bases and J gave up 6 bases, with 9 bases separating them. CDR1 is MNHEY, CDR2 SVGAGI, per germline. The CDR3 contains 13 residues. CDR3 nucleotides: TGTGCCAGCAGTTCCAGTACCGCCGGGGAGCTGTTTTTT. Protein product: CASSSSTAGELFF.

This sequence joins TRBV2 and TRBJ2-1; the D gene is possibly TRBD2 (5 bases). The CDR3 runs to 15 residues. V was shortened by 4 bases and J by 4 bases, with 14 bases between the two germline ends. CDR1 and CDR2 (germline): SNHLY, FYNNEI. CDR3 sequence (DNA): TGTGCCAGCAGTGGGGAGACTTCAAGATACAATGAGCAGTTCTTC. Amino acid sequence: CASSGETSRYNEQFF.

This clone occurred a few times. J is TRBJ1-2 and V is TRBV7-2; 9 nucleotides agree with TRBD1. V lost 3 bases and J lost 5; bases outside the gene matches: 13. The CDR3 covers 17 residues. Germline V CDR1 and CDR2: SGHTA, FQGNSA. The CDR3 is CASSFIKGDRDPYGYTF. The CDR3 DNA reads TGTGCCAGCAGCTTTATAAAAGGGGACAGGGATCCTTATGGCTACACCTTC.

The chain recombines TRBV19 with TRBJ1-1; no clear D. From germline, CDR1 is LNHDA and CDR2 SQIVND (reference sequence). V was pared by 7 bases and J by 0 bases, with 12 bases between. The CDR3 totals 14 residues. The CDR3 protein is CASTPTGMNTEAFF. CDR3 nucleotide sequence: TGTGCCAGTACCCCTACGGGGATGAACACTGAAGCTTTCTTT.

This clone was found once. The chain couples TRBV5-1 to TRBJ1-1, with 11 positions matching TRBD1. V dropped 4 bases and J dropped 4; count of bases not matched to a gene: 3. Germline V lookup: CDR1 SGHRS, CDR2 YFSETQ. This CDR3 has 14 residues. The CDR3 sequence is CASSKGTGGTEAFF. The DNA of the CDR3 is TGCGCCAGCAGCAAAGGGACAGGGGGCACTGAAGCTTTCTTT.

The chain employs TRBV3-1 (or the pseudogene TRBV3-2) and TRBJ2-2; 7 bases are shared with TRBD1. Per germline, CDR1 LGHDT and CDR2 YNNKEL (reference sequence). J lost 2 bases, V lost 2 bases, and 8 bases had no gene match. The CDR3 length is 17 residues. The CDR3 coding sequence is TGTGCCAGCAGCCAAAGAAACAGGGGTCCAAACACCGGGGAGCTGTTTTTT. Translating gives CASSQRNRGPNTGELFF.

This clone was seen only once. CDR3 residues: CASSRGTSGSYEQYF. CDR3 bases: TGTGCCAGCAGCCGGGGGACTAGCGGATCCTACGAGCAGTACTTC. The rearrangement joins TRBV3-1 (or the pseudogene TRBV3-2) to TRBJ2-7, with TRBD2 matching 11 bases. This CDR3 region has 15 residues. Trimming took 4 bases from V and 1 from J; bases not matched to a gene: 3. Per germline, CDR1 LGHDT and CDR2 YNNKEL (reference sequence).

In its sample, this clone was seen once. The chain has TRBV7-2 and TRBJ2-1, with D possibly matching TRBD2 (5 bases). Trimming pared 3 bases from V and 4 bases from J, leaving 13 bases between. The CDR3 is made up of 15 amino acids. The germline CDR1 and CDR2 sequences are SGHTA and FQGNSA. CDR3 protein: CASSFSLSGYNEQFF. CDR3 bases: TGTGCCAGCAGCTTTAGTCTGAGCGGTTACAATGAGCAGTTCTTC. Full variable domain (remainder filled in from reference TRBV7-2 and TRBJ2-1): GAGVSQSPSNKVTEKGKDVELRCDPISGHTALYWYRQSLGQGLEFLIYFQGNSAPDKSGLPSDRFSAERTGGSVSTLTIQRTQQEDSAVYLCASSFSLSGYNEQFFGPGTRLTVL.